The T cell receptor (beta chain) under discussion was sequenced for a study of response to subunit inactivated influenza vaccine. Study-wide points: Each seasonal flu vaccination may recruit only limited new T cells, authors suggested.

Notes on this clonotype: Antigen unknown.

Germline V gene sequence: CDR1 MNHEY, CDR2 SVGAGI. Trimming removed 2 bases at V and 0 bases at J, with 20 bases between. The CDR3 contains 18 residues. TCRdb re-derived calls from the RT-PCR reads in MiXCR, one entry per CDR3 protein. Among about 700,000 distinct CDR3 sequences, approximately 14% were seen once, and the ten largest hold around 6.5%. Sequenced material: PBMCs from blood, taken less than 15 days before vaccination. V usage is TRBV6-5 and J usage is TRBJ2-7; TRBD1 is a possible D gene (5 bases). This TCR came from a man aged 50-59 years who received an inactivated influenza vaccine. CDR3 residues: CASSYAASLTEYSYEQYF. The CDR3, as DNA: TGTGCCAGCAGTTACGCGGCGTCCTTGACAGAGTACTCCTACGAGCAGTACTTC.